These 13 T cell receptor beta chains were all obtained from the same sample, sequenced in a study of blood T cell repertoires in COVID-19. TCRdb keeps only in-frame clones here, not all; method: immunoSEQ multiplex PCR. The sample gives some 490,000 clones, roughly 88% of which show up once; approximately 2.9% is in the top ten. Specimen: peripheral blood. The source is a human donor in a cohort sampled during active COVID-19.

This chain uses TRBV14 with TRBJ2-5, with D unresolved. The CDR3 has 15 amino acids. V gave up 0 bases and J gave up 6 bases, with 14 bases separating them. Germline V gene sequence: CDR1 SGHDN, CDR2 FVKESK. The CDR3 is CASSQDVTRWKTQYF. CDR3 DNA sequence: TGTGCCAGCAGCCAAGATGTAACGCGGTGGAAGACCCAGTACTTC.

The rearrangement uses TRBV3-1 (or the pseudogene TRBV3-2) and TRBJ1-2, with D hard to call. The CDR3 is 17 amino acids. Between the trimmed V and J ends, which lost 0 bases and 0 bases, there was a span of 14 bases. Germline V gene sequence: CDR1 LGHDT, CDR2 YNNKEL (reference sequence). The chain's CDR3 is CASSQDRWSVPNYGYTF. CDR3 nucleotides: TGTGCCAGCAGCCAAGATCGATGGTCAGTCCCTAACTATGGCTACACCTTC.

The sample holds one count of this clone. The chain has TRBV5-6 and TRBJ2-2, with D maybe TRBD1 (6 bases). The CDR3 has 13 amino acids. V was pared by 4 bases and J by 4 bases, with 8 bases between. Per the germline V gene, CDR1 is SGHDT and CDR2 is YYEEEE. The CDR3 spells CASSARGTGELFF. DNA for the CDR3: TGTGCCAGCAGCGCCAGGGGCACCGGGGAGCTGTTTTTT. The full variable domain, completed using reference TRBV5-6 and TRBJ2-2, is DAGVTQSPTHLIKTRGQQVTLRCSPKSGHDTVSWYQQALGQGPQFIFQYYEEEERQRGNFPDRFSGHQFPNYSSELNVNALLLGDSALYLCASSARGTGELFFGEGSRLTVL.

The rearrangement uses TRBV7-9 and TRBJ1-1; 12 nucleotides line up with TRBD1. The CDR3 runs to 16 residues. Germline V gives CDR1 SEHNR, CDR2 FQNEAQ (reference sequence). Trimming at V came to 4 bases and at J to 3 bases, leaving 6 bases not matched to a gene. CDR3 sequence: CASSSGTGGLYTEAFF. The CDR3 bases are TGTGCCAGCAGCTCGGGGACAGGGGGCCTGTACACTGAAGCTTTCTTT.

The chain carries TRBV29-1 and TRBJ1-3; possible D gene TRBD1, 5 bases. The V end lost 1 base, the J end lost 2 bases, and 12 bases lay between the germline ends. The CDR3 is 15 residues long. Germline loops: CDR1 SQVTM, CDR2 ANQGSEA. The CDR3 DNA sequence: TGCAGCGTTGAAGGTGACAGCACACCTGGAAACACCATATATTTT. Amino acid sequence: CSVEGDSTPGNTIYF.

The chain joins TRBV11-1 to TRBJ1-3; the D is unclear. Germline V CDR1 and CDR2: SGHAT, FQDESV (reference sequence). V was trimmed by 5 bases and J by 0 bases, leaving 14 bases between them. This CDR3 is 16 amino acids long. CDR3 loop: CASSRSGRNSGNTIYF. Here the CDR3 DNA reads TGTGCCAGCAGCCGTAGCGGCAGGAACTCTGGAAACACCATATATTTT.

The CDR3 DNA sequence: TGTGCCAGCAGCCAAGAAGGGCTGGGGCCCTACGAGCAGTACTTC. It codes for CASSQEGLGPYEQYF. J is TRBJ2-7 and V is TRBV3-1 (or the pseudogene TRBV3-2), with D perhaps matching TRBD1 (5 bases). Germline CDR1 is LGHDT and CDR2 is YNNKEL (reference sequence). The CDR3 length is 15 residues. Trimming removed 0 bases from V and 2 bases from J, with 11 bases in between.

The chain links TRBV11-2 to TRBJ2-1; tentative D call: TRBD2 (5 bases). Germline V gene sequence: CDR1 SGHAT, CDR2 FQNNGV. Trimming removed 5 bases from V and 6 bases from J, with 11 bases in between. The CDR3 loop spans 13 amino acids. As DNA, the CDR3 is TGTGCCAGCAGCCTCGGACTTTCCAATGAGCAGTTCTTC. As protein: CASSLGLSNEQFF.

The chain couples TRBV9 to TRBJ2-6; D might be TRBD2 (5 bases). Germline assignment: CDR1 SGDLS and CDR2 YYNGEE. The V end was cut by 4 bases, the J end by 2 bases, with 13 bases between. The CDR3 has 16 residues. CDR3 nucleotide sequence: TGTGCCAGCAGCCGGGATGGTCAGACTGGGGCCAACGTCCTGACTTTC. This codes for CASSRDGQTGANVLTF.

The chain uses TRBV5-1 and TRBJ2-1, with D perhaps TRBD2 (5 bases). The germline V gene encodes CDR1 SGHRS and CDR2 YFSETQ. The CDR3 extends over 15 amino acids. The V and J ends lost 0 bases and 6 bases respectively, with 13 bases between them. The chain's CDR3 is CASSLVVGEINEQFF. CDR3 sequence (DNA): TGCGCCAGCAGCTTGGTGGTGGGAGAGATCAATGAGCAGTTCTTC. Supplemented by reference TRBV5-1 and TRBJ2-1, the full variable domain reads KAGVTQTPRYLIKTRGQQVTLSCSPISGHRSVSWYQQTPGQGLQFLFEYFSETQRNKGNFPGRFSGRQFSNSRSEMNVSTLELGDSALYLCASSLVVGEINEQFFGPGTRLTVL.

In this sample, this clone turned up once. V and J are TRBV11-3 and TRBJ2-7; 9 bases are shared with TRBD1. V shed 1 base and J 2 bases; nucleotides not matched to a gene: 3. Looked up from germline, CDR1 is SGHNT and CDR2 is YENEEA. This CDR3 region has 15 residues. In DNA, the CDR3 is TGTGCCAGCAGCTTAGTGGGACAGGGCCCCTACGAGCAGTACTTC. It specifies CASSLVGQGPYEQYF. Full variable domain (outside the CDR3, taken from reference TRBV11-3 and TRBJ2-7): EAGVVQSPRYKIIEKKQPVAFWCNPISGHNTLYWYLQNLGQGPELLIRYENEEAVDDSQLPKDRFSAERLKGVDSTLKIQPAELGDSAVYLCASSLVGQGPYEQYFGPGTRLTVT.

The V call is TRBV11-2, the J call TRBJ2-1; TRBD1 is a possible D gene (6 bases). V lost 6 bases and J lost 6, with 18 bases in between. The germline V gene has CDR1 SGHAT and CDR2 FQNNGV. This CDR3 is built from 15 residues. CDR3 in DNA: TGTGCCAGCAGGTTGGGGGCCATCAGAACCAATGAGCAGTTCTTC. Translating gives CASRLGAIRTNEQFF. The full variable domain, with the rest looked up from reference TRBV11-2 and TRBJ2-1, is EAGVAQSPRYKIIEKRQSVAFWCNPISGHATLYWYQQILGQGPKLLIQFQNNGVVDDSQLPKDRFSAERLKGVDSTLKIQPAKLEDSAVYLCASRLGAIRTNEQFFGPGTRLTVL.

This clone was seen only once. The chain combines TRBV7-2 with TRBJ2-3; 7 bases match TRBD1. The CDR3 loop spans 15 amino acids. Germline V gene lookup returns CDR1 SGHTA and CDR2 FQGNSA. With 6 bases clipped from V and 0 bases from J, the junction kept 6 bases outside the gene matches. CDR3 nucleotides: TGTGCCAGCAGTCCCGACAGGGCGAGCACAGATACGCAGTATTTT. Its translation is CASSPDRASTDTQYF.